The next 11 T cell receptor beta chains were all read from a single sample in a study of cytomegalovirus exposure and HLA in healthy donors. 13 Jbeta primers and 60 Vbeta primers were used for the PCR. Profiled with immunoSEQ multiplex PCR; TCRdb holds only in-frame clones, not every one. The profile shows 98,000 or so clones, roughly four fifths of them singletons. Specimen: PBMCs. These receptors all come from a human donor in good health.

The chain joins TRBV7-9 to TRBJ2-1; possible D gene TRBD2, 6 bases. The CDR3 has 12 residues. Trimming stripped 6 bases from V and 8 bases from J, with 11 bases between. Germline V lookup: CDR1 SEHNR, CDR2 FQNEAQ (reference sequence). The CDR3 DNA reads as TGTGCCAGCAGTTCAATAGCGGATGAGCAGTTCTTC. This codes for CASSSIADEQFF.

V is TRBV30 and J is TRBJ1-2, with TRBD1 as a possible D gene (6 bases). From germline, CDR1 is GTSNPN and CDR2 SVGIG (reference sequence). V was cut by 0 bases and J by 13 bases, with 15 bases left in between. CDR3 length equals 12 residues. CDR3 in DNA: TGTGCCTGGAGTGTACGAGCAGGGGCGGGCACCTTC. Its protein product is CAWSVRAGAGTF. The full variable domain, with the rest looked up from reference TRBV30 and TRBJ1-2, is SQTIHQWPATLVQPVGSPLSLECTVEGTSNPNLYWYRQAAGRGLQLLFYSVGIGQISSEVPQNLSASRPQDRQFILSSKKLLLSDSGFYLCAWSVRAGAGTFGSGTRLTVV.

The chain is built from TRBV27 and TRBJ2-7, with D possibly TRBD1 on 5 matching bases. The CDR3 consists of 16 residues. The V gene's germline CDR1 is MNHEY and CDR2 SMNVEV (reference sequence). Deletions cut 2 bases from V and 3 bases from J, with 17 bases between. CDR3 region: CASSLMSRGSDYEQYF. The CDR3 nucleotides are TGTGCCAGCAGTTTAATGTCTAGGGGCTCCGACTACGAGCAGTACTTC.

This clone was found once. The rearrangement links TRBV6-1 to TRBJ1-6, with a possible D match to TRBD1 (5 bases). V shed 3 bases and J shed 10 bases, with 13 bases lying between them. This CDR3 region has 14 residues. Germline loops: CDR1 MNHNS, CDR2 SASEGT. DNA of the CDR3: TGTGCCAGCAGTGATGCCGGGGGGGGGTCACCCCTCCACTTT. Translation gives CASSDAGGGSPLHF.

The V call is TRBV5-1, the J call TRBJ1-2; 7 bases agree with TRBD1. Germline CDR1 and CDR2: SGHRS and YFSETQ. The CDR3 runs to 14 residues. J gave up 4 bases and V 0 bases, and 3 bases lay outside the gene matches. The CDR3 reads CASSLAGTVYGYTF. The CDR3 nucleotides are TGCGCCAGCAGCTTGGCCGGGACAGTCTATGGCTACACCTTC.

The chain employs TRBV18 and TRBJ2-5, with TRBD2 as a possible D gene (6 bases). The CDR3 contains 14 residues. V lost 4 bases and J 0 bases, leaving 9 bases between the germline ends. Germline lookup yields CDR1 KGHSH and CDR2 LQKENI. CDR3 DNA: TGTGCCAGCTCACAAGGGAGGTACCAAGAGACCCAGTACTTC. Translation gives CASSQGRYQETQYF.

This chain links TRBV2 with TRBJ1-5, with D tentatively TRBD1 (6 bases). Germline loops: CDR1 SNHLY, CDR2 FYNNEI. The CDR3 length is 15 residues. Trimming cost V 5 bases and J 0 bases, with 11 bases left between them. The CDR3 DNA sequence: TGTGCCAGCAGTTGGGACACGATTAGCAATCAGCCCCAGCATTTT. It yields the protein CASSWDTISNQPQHF.

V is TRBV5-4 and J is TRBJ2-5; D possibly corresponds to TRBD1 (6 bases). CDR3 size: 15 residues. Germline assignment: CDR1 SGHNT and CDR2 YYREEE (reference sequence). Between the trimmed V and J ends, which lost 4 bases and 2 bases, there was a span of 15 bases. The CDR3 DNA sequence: TGTGCCAGCAGCGGTCAGGACAGAAGACAAGAGACCCAGTACTTC. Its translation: CASSGQDRRQETQYF.

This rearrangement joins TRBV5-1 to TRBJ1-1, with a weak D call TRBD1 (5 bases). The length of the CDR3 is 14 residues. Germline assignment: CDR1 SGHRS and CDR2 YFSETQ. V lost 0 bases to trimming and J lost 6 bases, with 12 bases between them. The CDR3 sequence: CASSLDTGRPEAFF. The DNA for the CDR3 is TGCGCCAGCAGCTTGGATACAGGCAGGCCTGAAGCTTTCTTT.

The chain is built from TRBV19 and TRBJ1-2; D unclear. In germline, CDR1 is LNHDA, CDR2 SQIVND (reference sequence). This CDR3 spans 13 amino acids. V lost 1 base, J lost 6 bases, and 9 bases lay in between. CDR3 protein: CASSIVIGDGYTF. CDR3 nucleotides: TGTGCCAGTAGTATAGTAATCGGGGATGGCTACACCTTC.

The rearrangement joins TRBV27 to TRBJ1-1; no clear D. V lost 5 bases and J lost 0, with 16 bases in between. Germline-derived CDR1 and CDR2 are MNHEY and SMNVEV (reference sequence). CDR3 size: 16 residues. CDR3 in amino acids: CASSLIPTAVNTEAFF. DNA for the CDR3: TGTGCCAGCAGTCTTATCCCCACCGCAGTGAACACTGAAGCTTTCTTT.